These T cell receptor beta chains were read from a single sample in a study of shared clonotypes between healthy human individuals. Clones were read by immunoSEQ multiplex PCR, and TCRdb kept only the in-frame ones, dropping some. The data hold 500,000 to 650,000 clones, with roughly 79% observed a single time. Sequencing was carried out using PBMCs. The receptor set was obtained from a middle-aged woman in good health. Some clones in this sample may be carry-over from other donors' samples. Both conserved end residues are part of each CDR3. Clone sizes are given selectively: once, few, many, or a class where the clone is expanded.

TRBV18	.	CASSPSNTVDGYTF
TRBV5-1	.	CASSLLGANEKLFF
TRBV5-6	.	CASSSLAGGPSNEQFF
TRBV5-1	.	CASSLGGRTDTQYF
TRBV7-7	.	CASSHDTNEKLFF
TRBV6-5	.	CASRRGIKSYEQYF
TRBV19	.	CASSIGTGVGEQFF
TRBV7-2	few	CASSLRGQLNTEAFF
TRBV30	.	CALGQNNEQFF
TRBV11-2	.	CASSLSRSSYNEQFF
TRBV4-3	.	CASSQGQGVEKLFF
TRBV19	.	CASSRGTGFQETQYF
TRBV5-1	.	CASSSSGGGTDTQYF
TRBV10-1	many	CASSESPGMNTEAFF
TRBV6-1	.	CASSERLAGLTDTQYF
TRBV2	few	CASSRTGDGYTF
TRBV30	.	CAWSLGTLSNQPQHF
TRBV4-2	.	CASSTPGGRSREQYF
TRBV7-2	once	CASSAGLAVSTDTQYF
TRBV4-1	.	CASSQRVGTNTGELFF
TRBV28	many	CASRTDRFLAKNIQYF
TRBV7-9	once	CASSFSDEQYF
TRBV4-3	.	CASSLGTSTDTQYF
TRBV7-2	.	CASSLWSGDRGLSDTQYF
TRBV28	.	CASRSTGDRVSVQHQHF
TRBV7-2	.	CASSLNSGIQETQYF
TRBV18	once	CASSTDRRDTEAFF
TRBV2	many	CASVGAQETQYF
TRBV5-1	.	CASAPRGGAADTQYF
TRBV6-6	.	CASSHRDREWGGYTF
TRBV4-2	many	CASSQGDTHTNTEAFF
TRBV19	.	CASSILGTVDEQYF
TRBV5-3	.	CARSLGIAGDGVDRETQYF
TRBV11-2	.	CASSPTGARQPQHF
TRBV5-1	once	CASSVGQFTDTQYF
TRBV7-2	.	CASSPRVGRAYNEQFF
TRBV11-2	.	CASSWGTGPTYEQYF
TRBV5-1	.	CASSVTVTYEQYF
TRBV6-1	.	CASSEQGQALGKLFF
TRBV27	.	CASSLTNPLAGPTGELFF
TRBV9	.	CASSVGQVDTQYF
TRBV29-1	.	CSVVLSTYGYTF
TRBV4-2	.	CASSQDLSGFRNEQYF
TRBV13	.	CASSKGAMGARDYEQYF
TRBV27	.	CASRSVSEQYF
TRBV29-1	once	CSVAGQRDEQYF
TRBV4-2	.	CASSQATIKDTLNTEAFF
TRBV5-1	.	CASQGDSNWKYQETQYF
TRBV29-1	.	CSVVGQRVGTDTQYF
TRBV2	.	CASSGDRSYEQYF
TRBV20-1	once	CSASWGGRAFF
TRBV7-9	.	CASSLTGTLGNQPQHF
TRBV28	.	CASSLPQGEKLFF
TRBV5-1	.	CASSFSGNQETQYF
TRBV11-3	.	CASSLGAVSTDTQYF
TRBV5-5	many	CASSLRTEHQPQHF
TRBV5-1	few	CASQPWTSWGGELFF
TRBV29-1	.	CSVDFGDTQYF
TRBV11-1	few	CASSLDPGGEETQYF
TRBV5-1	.	CASSRGLQETQYF